The 21 T cell receptor beta chains below all came from one sample that was sequenced in a study of vaccination and CD4 T cells after COVID-19. The Oncomine TCR Beta short-read assay sequenced DNA from cultured CD4+ T cells. TCRdb reanalysed the PCR reads using MiXCR and keeps one entry per CDR3 protein. This table has 9,500 to 13,000 distinct CDR3 sequences, 26% appearing once. No cognate antigen is known for these TCRs. The treatment denotes: approximately nine-day PBMC culture with coronavirus spike peptide pools or control peptides (ViraFEST assay). The starting material was CD4+ T cells from blood, cultured in vitro, obtained before SARS-CoV-2 vaccination. The source is a human donor who received a COVID-19 vaccine.

The rearrangement links TRBV7-6 to TRBJ2-3, with 13 bases that match TRBD2. CDR1 SGHVS and CDR2 FNYEAQ come from the germline V gene. V gave up 5 bases and J gave up 2 bases; unmatched junction bases: 10. The CDR3 is 18 residues long. This CDR3 is CASSPTSGGATFTDTQYF. In nucleotides, the CDR3 is TGTGCCAGCAGCCCAACTAGCGGGGGGGCGACTTTCACAGATACGCAGTATTTT.

This clonotype was picked up a small number of times. This chain joins TRBV12-5 and TRBJ1-1, with 11 positions matching TRBD1. V shed 6 bases, J shed 11 bases, and the junction held 8 bases outside the gene matches. This CDR3 contains 13 residues. CDR1 and CDR2 (germline): LGHNT, FRNRAP. CDR3 protein: CASGQRTGGLAFF. CDR3 nucleotide sequence: TGTGCTAGTGGACAAAGGACAGGGGGCTTGGCTTTCTTT.

There are a few counts of this clonotype. This chain joins TRBV19 and TRBJ2-3; D is possibly TRBD1 (5 bases). Germline V gene data show CDR1 as LNHDA and CDR2 as SQIVND (reference sequence). The CDR3 runs 15 residues. V gave up 2 bases and J gave up 3 bases, with 12 bases separating them. The CDR3, as DNA: TGTGCCAGTAGTATATGCAGGGTAGAAACAGATACGCAGTATTTT. Protein product: CASSICRVETDTQYF.

This clonotype has only a few counts. The chain recombines TRBV14 with TRBJ1-6; no clear D gene. This CDR3 has 13 residues. Germline values: CDR1 SGHDN, CDR2 FVKESK. V lost 0 bases to trimming and J lost 10 bases, with 7 bases between them. The CDR3 loop is CASSQDAVSPLHF. The CDR3 DNA reads TGTGCCAGCAGCCAAGATGCGGTCTCACCCCTCCACTTT.

The chain recombines TRBV5-1 with TRBJ1-6; D is possibly TRBD1 (6 bases). The CDR3 covers 15 residues. CDR1 and CDR2 from the germline V gene are SGHRS and YFSETQ. Trimming pared 5 bases from V and 5 bases from J, leaving 14 bases between. CDR3 residues: CASRVGGRNNSPLHF. In DNA form, the CDR3 reads TGCGCCAGCAGGGTAGGGGGACGGAATAATTCACCCCTCCACTTT.

The chain employs TRBV20-1 and TRBJ1-5; D is possibly TRBD1 (5 bases). Trimming stripped 0 bases from V and 3 bases from J, with 12 bases between. Looked up from germline, CDR1 is DFQATT and CDR2 is SNEGSKA (reference sequence). This CDR3 region has 15 residues. The CDR3 loop is CSARDPDSYNQPQHF. DNA of the CDR3: TGCAGTGCTAGAGATCCTGACAGCTACAATCAGCCCCAGCATTTT.

V usage is TRBV25-1 and J usage is TRBJ2-6; D unclear. Trimming cost V 3 bases and J 2 bases, with 5 bases left between them. Germline V gives CDR1 MGHDK, CDR2 SYGVNS. The length of the CDR3 is 14 residues. CDR3 sequence (DNA): TGTGCCAGCAGTGAGGATACTGGGGCCAACGTCCTGACTTTC. Its protein product is CASSEDTGANVLTF.

This clonotype was seen more than once but under ten times. The chain uses TRBV12-5 and TRBJ2-5; D not resolved. The CDR3 contains 16 residues. Germline CDR1 is LGHNT and CDR2 is FRNRAP. The germline V and J ends were trimmed by 2 bases and 6 bases, with 19 bases remaining between them. The CDR3 bases are TGTGCTAGTGGTTTGTTGGGTCTGTACGGGCGGCAGACCCAGTACTTC. It yields the protein CASGLLGLYGRQTQYF.

This clonotype appeared a few times. V gene TRBV29-1 combines with J gene TRBJ1-2; the match to TRBD1 covers 8 bases. Germline lookup yields CDR1 SQVTM and CDR2 ANQGSEA. V shed 7 bases and J 6 bases; nucleotides not matched to a gene: 10. This CDR3 has 13 residues. The CDR3 DNA is TGCAGCGCCATCCTGGACAGGGACCATGGCTACACCTTC. The encoded protein is CSAILDRDHGYTF.

The chain joins TRBV23-1 to TRBJ1-5; D may be TRBD1 (6 bases). TRBV23-1 is given ORF status, its function remaining uncertain. V dropped 3 bases and J dropped 6 bases, with 21 bases sitting between them. This CDR3 spans 17 amino acids. In DNA, the CDR3 is TGCGCCAGCAGTCATTCTCCCGGGGGGGGCCCCATTCAGCCCCAGCATTTT. The encoded protein is CASSHSPGGGPIQPQHF.

The gene calls are TRBV9 and TRBJ2-7; D uncertain. Trimming stripped 2 bases from V and 0 bases from J, with 18 bases between. The CDR3 has 17 amino acids. The V gene's germline CDR1 is SGDLS and CDR2 YYNGEE. The CDR3 DNA sequence: TGTGCCAGCAGCGTGGGAAAGGACCTTCCAAGCTCCTACGAGCAGTACTTC. Translating gives CASSVGKDLPSSYEQYF.

The chain is built from TRBV7-9 and TRBJ2-7; D is possibly TRBD2 (5 bases). V was clipped by 2 bases and J by 4 bases, with 21 bases between them. This CDR3 comprises 17 residues. Looked up from germline, CDR1 is SEHNR and CDR2 is FQNEAQ (reference sequence). The CDR3 bases are TGTGCCAGCAGCTTAAGTCCCTCGGGAAGCATTATTTACGAGCAGTACTTC. As protein: CASSLSPSGSIIYEQYF.

The J gene is TRBJ1-1, the V gene TRBV28; D gene ambiguous. Germline CDR1 reads MDHEN; CDR2 reads SYDVKM. V was trimmed by 5 bases and J by 2 bases, leaving 12 bases between them. This CDR3 is built from 14 residues. The CDR3 DNA reads as TGTGCCAGCAGTCCGTTTGGGGTCAACACTGAAGCTTTCTTT. Its translation: CASSPFGVNTEAFF.

This clonotype has just a few counts. This chain's CDR3 is CASRDTLRGYTF. CDR3 DNA: TGTGCCAGCAGAGATACCCTAAGGGGCTACACCTTC. J is TRBJ1-2 and V is TRBV6-1; D not certain. CDR3 length equals 12 residues. Germline V gene lookup returns CDR1 MNHNS and CDR2 SASEGT. V lost 6 bases, J lost 8 bases, and 13 bases lay in between.

DNA of the CDR3: TGCAGCGTCGGGGCCTTCACCGGGGAGCTGTTTTTT. This translates into CSVGAFTGELFF. The chain combines TRBV29-1 with TRBJ2-2; D possibly matches TRBD1 or TRBD2 (5 bases each). Trimming cost V 6 bases and J 4 bases, with 9 bases left between them. CDR1 and CDR2 (germline): SQVTM, ANQGSEA. The length of the CDR3 is 12 residues.

CDR3 nucleotides: TGTGCCAGCAGCGTAGATCTGGGGACCCACGAGCAGTACTTC. Protein: CASSVDLGTHEQYF. The chain uses TRBV9 and TRBJ2-7; D assignment may be TRBD1 or TRBD2 (5 bases each). The V end was cut by 0 bases, the J end by 5 bases, with 12 bases between. Germline V gene data show CDR1 as SGDLS and CDR2 as YYNGEE. The CDR3 loop spans 14 amino acids.

The chain uses TRBV7-9 and TRBJ2-7; the D gene could be TRBD1 or TRBD2 (6 bases each). The V gene lost 4 bases and the J gene lost 9 bases, with 19 bases spanning the gap. The CDR3 totals 14 residues. The germline V gene has CDR1 SEHNR and CDR2 FQNEAQ (reference sequence). This CDR3 is CASSSPLGGSRQYF. CDR3 coding DNA: TGTGCCAGCAGCTCCCCCTTGGGGGGCTCAAGGCAGTACTTC.

The V and J genes are TRBV19 and TRBJ1-6; perhaps TRBD1 as D (5 bases). Germline-derived CDR1 and CDR2 are LNHDA and SQIVND (reference sequence). CDR3 size: 14 residues. V lost 3 bases to trimming and J lost 5 bases, with 8 bases between them. The CDR3 loop reads CASSMYRNNSPLHF. CDR3 DNA sequence: TGTGCCAGTAGTATGTACAGGAATAATTCACCCCTCCACTTT.

This clonotype has only a few counts. V gene TRBV29-1 combines with J gene TRBJ2-1; TRBD1 agrees at 7 bases. This CDR3 has 15 residues. The germline V gene encodes CDR1 SQVTM and CDR2 ANQGSEA. The J segment lost 2 bases and the V segment lost 6 bases, leaving 10 bases of the junction unmatched. CDR3 loop: CSVQYRGYTYNEQFF. The CDR3 DNA sequence: TGCAGCGTGCAGTACAGGGGATATACCTACAATGAGCAGTTCTTC.

The rearrangement uses TRBV12-3 or TRBV12-4 and TRBJ2-2; 11 bases fit TRBD2. Germline trimming cut 5 bases from V and 1 base from J; bases unmatched to any gene: 3. The CDR3 loop spans 16 amino acids. CDR3 nucleotide sequence: TGTGCCAGCAGTCGAGGACTAGCGGGGAACACCGGGGAGCTGTTTTTT. Encoded protein: CASSRGLAGNTGELFF.

This clonotype has only a few counts. V is TRBV5-1 and J is TRBJ2-5; D ambiguous. V was clipped by 0 bases and J by 2 bases, with 11 bases between them. The CDR3 runs to 15 residues. Germline CDR1 reads SGHRS; CDR2 reads YFSETQ. CDR3 amino acids: CASSLGETLQETQYF. DNA for the CDR3: TGCGCCAGCAGCTTGGGTGAGACTCTACAAGAGACCCAGTACTTC.